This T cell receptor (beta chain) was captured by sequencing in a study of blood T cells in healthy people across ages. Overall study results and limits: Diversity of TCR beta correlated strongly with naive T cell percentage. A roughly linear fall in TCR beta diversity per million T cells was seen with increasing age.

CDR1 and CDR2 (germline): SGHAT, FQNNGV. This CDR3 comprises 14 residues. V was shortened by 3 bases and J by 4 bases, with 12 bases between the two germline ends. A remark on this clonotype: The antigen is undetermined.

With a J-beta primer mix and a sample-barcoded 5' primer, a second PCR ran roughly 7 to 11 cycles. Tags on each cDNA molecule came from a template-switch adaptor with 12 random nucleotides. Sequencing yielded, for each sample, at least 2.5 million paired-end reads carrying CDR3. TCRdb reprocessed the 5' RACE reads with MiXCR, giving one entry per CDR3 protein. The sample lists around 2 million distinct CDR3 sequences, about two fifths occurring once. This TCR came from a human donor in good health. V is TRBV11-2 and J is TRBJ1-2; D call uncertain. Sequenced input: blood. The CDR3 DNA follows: TGTGCCAGCAGCTTGGGGTATGTGGGCTATGGCTACACCTTC. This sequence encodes CASSLGYVGYGYTF.